This TCR beta chain was recorded in a study of OX40 agonist ivuxolimab in advanced cancers. Per germline, CDR1 SGDLS and CDR2 YYNGEE. Trimming cost V 0 bases and J 3 bases; bases outside gene matches: 7. The CDR3 runs to 18 residues. Some clones are missing from TCRdb's copy, which holds only in-frame ones; the method was immunoSEQ multiplex PCR. The sample includes 40,000 to 45,000 clones, 75% to 90% of them seen just once. A word on this clone: The antigen is unknown.

Study-level findings and limits: The CD4+ and CD8+ T cells in the blood had expanded clonally by week 6 at 0.1 to 3.0 mg/kg. Partial responders at 0.1-3.0 mg/kg had among the lowest clonal expansion.

The sequence was collected from an adult with an advanced solid tumor such as melanoma, head and neck, liver or kidney cancer. V usage is TRBV9 and J usage is TRBJ2-1, with TRBD2 identical over 12 bases. This specimen consisted of CD4+ or CD8+ T cells sorted from blood, obtained in a trial of the OX40 agonist ivuxolimab. As DNA, the CDR3 is TGTGCCAGCAGCGTAGGGACTAGCGGGACTGGGGTCTACAATGAGCAGTTCTTC. As protein: CASSVGTSGTGVYNEQFF.